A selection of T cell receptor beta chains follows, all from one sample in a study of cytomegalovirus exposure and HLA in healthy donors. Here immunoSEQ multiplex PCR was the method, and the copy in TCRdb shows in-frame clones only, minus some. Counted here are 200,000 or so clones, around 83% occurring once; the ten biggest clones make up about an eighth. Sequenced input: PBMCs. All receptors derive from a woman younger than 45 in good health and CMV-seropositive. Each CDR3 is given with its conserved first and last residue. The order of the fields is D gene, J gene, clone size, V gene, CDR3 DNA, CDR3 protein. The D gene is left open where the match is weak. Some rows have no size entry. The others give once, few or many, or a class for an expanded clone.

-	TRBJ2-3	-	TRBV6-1	TGTGCCAGCAGCCTGACAACTAGCACAGATACGCAGTATTTT	CASSLTTSTDTQYF
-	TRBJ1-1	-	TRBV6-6	TGTGCCAGCAGACCCCAACCCCAGGGGAACACTGAAGCTTTCTTT	CASRPQPQGNTEAFF
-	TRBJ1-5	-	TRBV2	TGTGCCAGCGTGGAGGGAGGTTTCCAGCCCCAGCATTTT	CASVEGGFQPQHF
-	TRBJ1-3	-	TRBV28	TGTGCCAGCAGTTTATGGAGGAGGAGCTGGGAAGGAAACACCATATATTTT	CASSLWRRSWEGNTIYF
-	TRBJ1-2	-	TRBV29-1	TGCAGCGTTGGAGCGTCAACCGCGCCGGGCTACACCTTC	CSVGASTAPGYTF
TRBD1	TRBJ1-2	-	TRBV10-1	TGCGCCAGCAGTCGGGACAGGGCCTCTGGCTACACCTTC	CASSRDRASGYTF
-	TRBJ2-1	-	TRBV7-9	TGTGCCAGCACTCAACAGGGTTCCACCTACAATGAGCAGTTCTTC	CASTQQGSTYNEQFF
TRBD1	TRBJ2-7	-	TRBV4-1	TGCGCCAGCAGCCAAGATAGTAGGGGACAGGGTGCGCGGGAGCAGTACTTC	CASSQDSRGQGAREQYF
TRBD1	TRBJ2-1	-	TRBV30	TGTGCCTGGAGTCCTAACAGGGGATCGATCGATGAGCAGTTCTTC	CAWSPNRGSIDEQFF
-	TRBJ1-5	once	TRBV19	TGTGCCAGTAACAGAGGGGGGGCTTATAGCAATCAGCCCCAGCATTTT	CASNRGGAYSNQPQHF
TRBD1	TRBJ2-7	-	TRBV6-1	TGTGCCAGCAGCGGACAGGGTTACTACGAGCAGTACTTC	CASSGQGYYEQYF
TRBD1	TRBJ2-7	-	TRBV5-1	TGCGCCAGCAGCGCCGAGCAGGGGGCTTCCTACGAGCAGTACTTC	CASSAEQGASYEQYF
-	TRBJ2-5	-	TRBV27	TGTGCCAGCGCAGACAGAAACCAAGAGACCCAGTACTTC	CASADRNQETQYF
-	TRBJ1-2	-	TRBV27	TGTGCCAGCAGCATTCAGGCTAACTATGGCTACACCTTC	CASSIQANYGYTF
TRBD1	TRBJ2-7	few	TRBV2	TGTGCCAGCAGGCGGGACAGGGTTTACGAGCAGTACTTC	CASRRDRVYEQYF
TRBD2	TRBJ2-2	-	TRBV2	TGTGCCAGCACGCCTAGCGGGAGGGCCAACCTTGGGTCCGGGGAGCTGTTTTTT	CASTPSGRANLGSGELFF
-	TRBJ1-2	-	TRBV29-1	TGCAGCGTTGAATCCGGGGTAGGCGTTGGCTACACCTTC	CSVESGVGVGYTF
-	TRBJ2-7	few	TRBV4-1	TGCGCCAGCAGGGGACTGGGTCGGCACGAGCAGTACTTC	CASRGLGRHEQYF
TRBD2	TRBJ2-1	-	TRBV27	TGTGCCAGCAGTTTAAGATTAGCGGGACGCTCCTACAATGAGCAGTTCTTC	CASSLRLAGRSYNEQFF
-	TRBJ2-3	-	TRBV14	TGTGCCAGCAGCCAGAATCGAGTCACAGATACGCAGTATTTT	CASSQNRVTDTQYF
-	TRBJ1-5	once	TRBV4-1	TGCGCCAGCAGCGGGGAGGGTTGGAGCAATCAGCCCCAGCATTTT	CASSGEGWSNQPQHF
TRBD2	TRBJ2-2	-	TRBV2	TGTGCCAGCCGCGGGGGGTCGGGAATCACCGGGGAGCTGTTTTTT	CASRGGSGITGELFF
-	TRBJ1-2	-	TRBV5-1	TGCGCCAGCAGCTTACGCCCCGGGGATGGCTACACCTTC	CASSLRPGDGYTF
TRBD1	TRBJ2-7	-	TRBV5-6	TGTGCCAGCAGCTTCAACCGGGACAGCTACGAGCAGTACTTC	CASSFNRDSYEQYF
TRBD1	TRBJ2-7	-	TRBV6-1	TGTGCCAGCAGTTCCGACAGGGAAGGGGTGCAGTACTTC	CASSSDREGVQYF
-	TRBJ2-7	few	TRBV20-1	TGCAGTGTGGCTGATTCCTACGAGCAGTACTTC	CSVADSYEQYF
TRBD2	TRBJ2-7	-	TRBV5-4	TGTGCCAGCAGCAACAACCCCGGGACAGTTGGACTAGCGGGATACTTC	CASSNNPGTVGLAGYF
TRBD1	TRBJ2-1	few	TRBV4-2	TGTGCCAGCAGAGATGGGACAGGGTCCCCCAATGAGCAGTTCTTC	CASRDGTGSPNEQFF
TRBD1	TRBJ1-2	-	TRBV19	TGTGCCAGTCGATCTGACAGGGCGTCCTCTAACTATGGCTACACCTTC	CASRSDRASSNYGYTF
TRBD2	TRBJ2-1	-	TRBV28	TGTGCCAGCAGTTCGTATACCGGGACTACCGACAATGAGCAGTTCTTC	CASSSYTGTTDNEQFF
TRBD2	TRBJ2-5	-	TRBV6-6	TGTGCCAGCAGCCATGGGACTAGCGTGCAAGAGACCCAGTACTTC	CASSHGTSVQETQYF
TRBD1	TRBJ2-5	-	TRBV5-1	TGCGCCAGCAGCTTGGCCCTCAGCTCCGGGACAGGGTTCAAGACCCAGTACTTC	CASSLALSSGTGFKTQYF
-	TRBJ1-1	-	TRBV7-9	TGTGCCAGCAGCTGGAGGGTAGGGAACGCTGAAGCTTTCTTT	CASSWRVGNAEAFF
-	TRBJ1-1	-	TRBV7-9	TGTGCCAGCAGCGGGGACACTTTCACTGAAGCTTTCTTT	CASSGDTFTEAFF
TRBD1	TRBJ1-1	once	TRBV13	TGTGCCAGCAGCTTCTCCGGGACAGACTTCACTGAAGCTTTCTTT	CASSFSGTDFTEAFF
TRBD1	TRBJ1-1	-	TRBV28	TGTGCCAGCAGTTTACCGGGACAGGCAGCTTTCTTT	CASSLPGQAAFF
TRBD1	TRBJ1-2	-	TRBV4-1	TGCGCCAGCAGCCAAGAAGCGACAGGGACGGGGTATGGCTACACCTTC	CASSQEATGTGYGYTF
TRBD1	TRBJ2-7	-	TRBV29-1	TGCAGCGTGGCGACAGGGAACGGGGCCGAGCAGTACTTC	CSVATGNGAEQYF
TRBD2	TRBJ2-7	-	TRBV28	TGTGCCAGCAGTGCCCGACTAGCGGACGCCTACGAGCAGTACTTC	CASSARLADAYEQYF
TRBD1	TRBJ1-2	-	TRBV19	TGTGCCAGTAGTATCGACAGGGGGCGCGGCTATGGCTACACCTTC	CASSIDRGRGYGYTF
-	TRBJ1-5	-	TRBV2	TGTGCCAGCAGTGATAGTGACTCCTGGCAGCCCCAGCATTTT	CASSDSDSWQPQHF
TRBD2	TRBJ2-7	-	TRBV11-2	TGTGCCAGCAGCCCACTAGCGGGAGCGTATGAGCAGTACTTC	CASSPLAGAYEQYF